In its sample, the clone carrying this T cell receptor (beta chain) was seen once. Its specificity is not known. A junction end diverges from the germline sequence, so it may reflect a read error. Ages of hyperthyroidism patients ran from 18 to 65, and their diagnoses were new, under 2 months' duration. In this cohort, patients with other autoimmune diseases, uncontrolled infections, pregnancy or lactation were excluded. The sample comes from a study of Graves' ophthalmopathy and Graves' hyperthyroidism. General study findings and limits: Detected in blood as well were most expanded thyroid clonotypes with frequency above 0.001.

Transcripts of RNA were the source for amplifying TCR beta CDR3 regions. The first-round RT-PCR employed HTBI primers together with the Qiagen OneStep RT-PCR kit. A multiplex PCR was then performed as the second round. TCRdb analysed the multiplex PCR reads with MiXCR anew, one entry per CDR3 protein. The repertoire holds around 1.1 million distinct CDR3 sequences, roughly 35% seen once, with 8.5% to 14% in the top ten. The CDR3 length is 15 residues. Looked up from germline, CDR1 is SGHTA and CDR2 is FQGNSA. This receptor was obtained from an adult man with Graves' hyperthyroidism. Sequences were obtained from peripheral blood or thyroid tissue (not recorded which). The chain links TRBV7-2 to TRBJ2-7; unclear D gene. CDR3 protein: CAGSYPSPGQYEQYF. CDR3 nucleotides: TGTGCCGGCAGTTACCCGAGTCCGGGCCAATACGAGCAGTACTTC.